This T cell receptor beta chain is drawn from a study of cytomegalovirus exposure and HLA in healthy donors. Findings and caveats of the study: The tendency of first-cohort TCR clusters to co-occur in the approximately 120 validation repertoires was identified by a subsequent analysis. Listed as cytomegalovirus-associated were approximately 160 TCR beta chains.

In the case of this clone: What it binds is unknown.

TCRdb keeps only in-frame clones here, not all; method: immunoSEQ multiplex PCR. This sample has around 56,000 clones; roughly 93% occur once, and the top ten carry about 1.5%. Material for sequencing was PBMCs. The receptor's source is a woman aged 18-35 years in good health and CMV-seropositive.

The CDR3 loop reads CAWSVGGGRLSQYF. The CDR3 DNA follows: TGTGCCTGGAGTGTCGGCGGGGGGCGCCTGAGCCAGTACTTC. The chain is built from TRBV30 and TRBJ2-5, with 8 bases aligning to TRBD2. The germline V gene has CDR1 GTSNPN and CDR2 SVGIG (reference sequence). Unmatched junction bases numbered 10, after V lost 0 bases and J lost 10 bases. CDR3 length equals 14 residues.